This T cell receptor (beta chain) was observed in a study of T cell responses to AZD1222 COVID-19 vaccine. Findings of the study overall: Clonal diversity was possibly underestimated; the donors were predominantly white British and more often female.

In the case of this clone: Its cognate antigen is unknown.

TCRdb's copy holds only in-frame clones and misses some; the assay was immunoSEQ multiplex PCR. The sample shows approximately 92,000 clones, nearly 90% of them seen only once. Trimming took 6 bases from V and 2 from J, leaving 25 bases between them. The V gene's germline CDR1 is MNHEY and CDR2 SMNVEV (reference sequence). The length of the CDR3 is 18 residues. The chain has TRBV27 and TRBJ1-1; TRBD1 is a possible D gene (6 bases). Sequences were derived from peripheral blood, sampled on day 0 of AZD1222 vaccination. This receptor was obtained from an adult in good health. CDR3 bases: TGTGCCAGCAGGTTACTTGCGTCAATCGGGACATCCAACACTGAAGCTTTCTTT. Its translation is CASRLLASIGTSNTEAFF.